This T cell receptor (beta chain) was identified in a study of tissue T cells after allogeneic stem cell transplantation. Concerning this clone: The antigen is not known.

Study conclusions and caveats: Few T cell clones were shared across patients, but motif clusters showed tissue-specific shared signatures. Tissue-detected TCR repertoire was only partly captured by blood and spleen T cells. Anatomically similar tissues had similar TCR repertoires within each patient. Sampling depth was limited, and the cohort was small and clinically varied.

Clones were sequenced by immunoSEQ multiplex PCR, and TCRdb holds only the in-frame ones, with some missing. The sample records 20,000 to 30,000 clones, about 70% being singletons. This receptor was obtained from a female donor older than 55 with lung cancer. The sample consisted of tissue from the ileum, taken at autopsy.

The DNA for the CDR3 is TGCGCCAGCAGAACAAACAAGGCTGGGGCTAACACTGAAGCTTTCTTT. As protein: CASRTNKAGANTEAFF. The chain links TRBV10-2 to TRBJ1-1; a possible D gene is TRBD1 (5 bases). CDR3 length: 16 residues. V was clipped by 6 bases and J by 2 bases, with 19 bases between them. Germline V lookup: CDR1 WSHSY, CDR2 SAAADI.